This T cell receptor (beta chain) appears in the sequencing data of a study of patients and donors after allogeneic stem cell transplantation. From the RT-PCR reads, TCRdb called clonotypes with MiXCR, one entry per CDR3 protein. The sample holds approximately 210,000 distinct CDR3 sequences, more than 35% seen once. This CDR3 is built from 11 residues. The germline V and J ends were trimmed by 5 bases and 14 bases, with 12 bases remaining between them. The germline V gene encodes CDR1 SGHTA and CDR2 FQGNSA. J is TRBJ1-4 and V is TRBV7-2; perhaps TRBD1 as D (5 bases). Sequencing was carried out using blood, either unsorted or a sorted T cell fraction (not recorded which). This sequence was found in a human donor who was either an allogeneic HSCT recipient or a stem cell or donor lymphocyte infusion donor (not recorded which). It is not recorded whose cells these are; they may come from a transplant donor. The CDR3: CASSITRGLFF. The CDR3 coding sequence is TGTGCCAGCAGCATCACCCGGGGCCTGTTTTTT.